These 22 T cell receptor beta chains originate from one sample sequenced in a study of OX40 agonist ivuxolimab in advanced cancers. Library preparation employed the immunoSEQ multiplex PCR assay. TCRdb took over this immuneACCESS table, retaining in-frame rearrangements with V and J assigned. Such tables are incomplete; in checked studies, under half of the missing clones stem from an unresolved V gene, and the remainder is unexplained. This sample is represented by 90,000 to 120,000 clones; about nine tenths of them were singletons. The ten largest clones add up to approximately 0.34% of the sample. This material consisted of CD4+ or CD8+ T cells sorted from blood, taken in a trial of the OX40 agonist ivuxolimab. The receptors here all came from an adult with an advanced solid tumor such as melanoma, head and neck, liver or kidney cancer.

The chain has TRBV15 and TRBJ1-1; no clear D gene. Germline V lookup: CDR1 LNHNV, CDR2 YYDKDF (reference sequence). The length of the CDR3 is 16 residues. V was clipped by 3 bases and J by 4 bases, with 18 bases between them. The CDR3 coding sequence is TGTGCCACCAGCAGGCTCGGACCCGAATATGGCACTGAAGCTTTCTTT. Its protein is CATSRLGPEYGTEAFF.

This sequence joins TRBV5-1 and TRBJ2-1, with D uncertain. CDR3 length equals 13 residues. The ends were cut back, 1 base at V and 6 bases at J, with 8 bases in the middle. The germline V gene encodes CDR1 SGHRS and CDR2 YFSETQ. The CDR3 DNA sequence: TGCGCCAGCAGCTTGCACCGCAGCAATGAGCAGTTCTTC. Residues: CASSLHRSNEQFF.

This rearrangement joins TRBV18 to TRBJ2-7; D unclear. This CDR3 comprises 13 residues. Trimming stripped 4 bases from V and 7 bases from J, with 14 bases between. Per germline, CDR1 KGHSH and CDR2 LQKENI. In nucleotides, the CDR3 is TGTGCCAGCTCACGCACGTCAGCTATTGAGCAGTACTTC. Encoded protein: CASSRTSAIEQYF.

This chain uses TRBV7-9 with TRBJ2-1; perhaps TRBD1 as D (5 bases). The CDR3 runs to 15 residues. V gave up 1 base and J gave up 1 base, with 8 bases separating them. Per the germline V gene, CDR1 is SEHNR and CDR2 is FQNEAQ (reference sequence). The CDR3 loop is CASSLGTGSYNEQFF. The CDR3 DNA is TGTGCCAGCAGCTTAGGAACAGGATCCTACAATGAGCAGTTCTTC. The variable domain in full, with the rest retrieved from reference TRBV7-9 and TRBJ2-1, is DTGVSQNPRHKITKRGQNVTFRCDPISEHNRLYWYRQTLGQGPEFLTYFQNEAQLEKSRLLSDRFSAERPKGSFSTLEIQRTEQGDSAMYLCASSLGTGSYNEQFFGPGTRLTVL.

CDR3 coding DNA: TGTGCCAGTAGTATGATGGGACCCAGGGGCGCTGAAGCTTTCTTT. Amino acids: CASSMMGPRGAEAFF. The chain has TRBV19 and TRBJ1-1; a possible D gene is TRBD1 (6 bases). V lost 3 bases and J lost 6, with 17 bases in between. This CDR3 contains 15 residues. The V gene's germline CDR1 is LNHDA and CDR2 SQIVND (reference sequence). Looking up the rest from reference TRBV19 and TRBJ1-1 gives the full variable domain: DGGITQSPKYLFRKEGQNVTLSCEQNLNHDAMYWYRQDPGQGLRLIYYSQIVNDFQKGDIAEGYSVSREKKESFPLTVTSAQKNPTAFYLCASSMMGPRGAEAFFGQGTRLTVV.

The V gene is TRBV28, the J gene TRBJ2-3; 7 positions agree with TRBD2. The CDR3 has 16 amino acids. V was pared by 1 base and J by 1 base, with 5 bases of the junction left unmatched. Germline V lookup: CDR1 MDHEN, CDR2 SYDVKM. Here the CDR3 reads CASSLSAGYGTDTQYF. CDR3 DNA sequence: TGTGCCAGCAGTTTATCAGCGGGGTATGGCACAGATACGCAGTATTTT.

This clone was counted once. V gene TRBV18 combines with J gene TRBJ2-1, with TRBD1 matching over 8 bases. This CDR3 has 15 amino acids. CDR1 is KGHSH and CDR2 is LQKENI in the germline V gene. Unmatched junction bases numbered 8, after V lost 5 bases and J lost 5 bases. CDR3 DNA: TGTGCCAGCTCAAAGGGACAGGCCAGCAACAATGAGCAGTTCTTC. This encodes CASSKGQASNNEQFF.

This chain connects TRBV5-4 to TRBJ1-3; 9 nucleotides line up with TRBD1. Germline CDR1 is SGHNT and CDR2 is YYREEE (reference sequence). J lost 2 bases, V lost 4 bases, and 4 bases had no gene match. The CDR3 loop spans 15 amino acids. The DNA for the CDR3 is TGTGCCAGCAGCGTACAGGGGGCGGCTGGAAACACCATATATTTT. Translation: CASSVQGAAGNTIYF. The full variable domain, rest sourced from reference TRBV5-4 and TRBJ1-3, is ETGVTQSPTHLIKTRGQQVTLRCSSQSGHNTVSWYQQALGQGPQFIFQYYREEENGRGNFPPRFSGLQFPNYSSELNVNALELDDSALYLCASSVQGAAGNTIYFGEGSWLTVV.

The V call is TRBV5-4, the J call TRBJ1-3; no definite D call. Trimming left V 4 bases short and J 4 bases short, with 15 bases between. The CDR3 sequence is 15 residues long. Per germline, CDR1 SGHNT and CDR2 YYREEE (reference sequence). The CDR3 region has the DNA TGTGCCAGCAGCACTGGAGAGGAGAGGGGAAACACCATATATTTT. Its protein is CASSTGEERGNTIYF.

The chain links TRBV7-2 to TRBJ2-3, with D perhaps TRBD1 (5 bases). Germline assignment: CDR1 SGHTA and CDR2 FQGNSA. The CDR3 contains 15 residues. The V end was cut by 2 bases, the J end by 2 bases, with 11 bases between. The CDR3 here is CASSLKGVVTDTQYF. The CDR3 bases are TGTGCCAGCAGCTTAAAAGGGGTGGTCACAGATACGCAGTATTTT.

J is TRBJ2-4 and V is TRBV19; D is ambiguous. CDR3 length equals 13 residues. Deletions cut 3 bases from V and 8 bases from J, with 11 bases between. The V gene's germline CDR1 is LNHDA and CDR2 SQIVND (reference sequence). CDR3 in DNA: TGTGCCAGTAGTATTGAGCCTGTAGACATTCAGTACTTC. Translation gives CASSIEPVDIQYF.

The rearrangement links TRBV19 to TRBJ1-3; D is ambiguous. Trimming pared 3 bases from V and 0 bases from J, leaving 15 bases between. This CDR3 comprises 17 residues. The germline gives CDR1 LNHDA, CDR2 SQIVND (reference sequence). The CDR3 DNA reads as TGTGCCAGTAGTATGTGGTTATCTTTCTCCTCTGGAAACACCATATATTTT. This encodes CASSMWLSFSSGNTIYF.

The gene calls are TRBV5-1 and TRBJ1-3, with TRBD1 matching 7 bases. The V gene end was trimmed by 0 bases and the J gene end by 0 bases; junction bases not matched to a gene: 6. Germline CDR1 is SGHRS and CDR2 is YFSETQ. The CDR3 has 17 amino acids. In nucleotides, the CDR3 is TGCGCCAGCAGCTTGGGCCCGGGACAGACCTCTGGAAACACCATATATTTT. This translates into CASSLGPGQTSGNTIYF.

CDR3 amino acids: CASSLGVKETQYF. CDR3 nucleotides: TGTGCCAGCAGCTTAGGGGTGAAAGAGACCCAGTACTTC. The chain has TRBV11-1 and TRBJ2-5, with D uncertain. Between the trimmed V and J ends, which lost 1 base and 3 bases, there was a span of 6 bases. CDR3 length equals 13 residues. The germline CDR1 and CDR2 sequences are SGHAT and FQDESV (reference sequence).

The gene calls are TRBV28 and TRBJ2-7; D not certain. V was shortened by 2 bases and J by 7 bases, with 18 bases between the two germline ends. This CDR3 has 15 amino acids. The germline gives CDR1 MDHEN, CDR2 SYDVKM. CDR3 loop: CASSLVIVAAREQYF. The CDR3 DNA reads TGTGCCAGCAGTTTAGTCATTGTGGCAGCCCGGGAGCAGTACTTC.

This clone was recorded once. The gene calls are TRBV28 and TRBJ1-2; TRBD1 is a possible D gene (5 bases). V lost 8 bases to trimming and J lost 5 bases, with 15 bases between them. The CDR3 has 13 amino acids. Germline CDR1 and CDR2: MDHEN and SYDVKM. The CDR3 DNA reads TGTGCCAGCGCGACAGTAGCTGAATATGGCTACACCTTC. It translates to CASATVAEYGYTF.

CDR3 coding DNA: TGTGCCAGTAGTATAGCTCGGACTATTCGGAGGGAGACCCAGTACTTC. Encoded protein: CASSIARTIRRETQYF. The chain has TRBV19 and TRBJ2-5, with D tentatively TRBD2 (6 bases). V lost 1 base and J 5 bases, leaving 17 bases between the germline ends. CDR3 length equals 16 residues. Looked up from germline, CDR1 is LNHDA and CDR2 is SQIVND (reference sequence).

The rearrangement links TRBV7-3 to TRBJ2-2, with 7 bases identical to TRBD2. This CDR3 comprises 16 residues. J lost 5 bases, V lost 2 bases, and 8 bases had no gene match. Germline assignment: CDR1 SGHTA and CDR2 FQGTGA. This CDR3 is CASSLSEGRGTGELFF. The CDR3 DNA is TGTGCCAGCAGCTTATCGGAGGGGCGGGGGACCGGGGAGCTGTTTTTT.

About this clone: An end of the junction does not agree with germline; a read error may underlie this. V and J are TRBV7-2 and TRBJ2-7, with a tentative D call TRBD1 (5 bases). CDR3 length equals 18 residues. CDR1 is SGHTA, CDR2 FQGNSA, per germline. As DNA, the CDR3 is TGTGCCAGCAGTTTAGGCGGACACCCCCTTCCGAACCCCTACGAGCAGTACTTC. Translated: CASSLGGHPLPNPYEQYF.

The chain couples TRBV19 to TRBJ2-3, with 11 bases identical to TRBD2. V gave up 3 bases and J gave up 0 bases; unmatched junction bases: 11. Germline V gene data show CDR1 as LNHDA and CDR2 as SQIVND (reference sequence). The CDR3 loop spans 19 amino acids. The CDR3: CASSIGLAGGRLSTDTQYF. As DNA, the CDR3 is TGTGCCAGTAGTATCGGTCTAGCGGGGGGCAGATTGAGCACAGATACGCAGTATTTT.

V gene TRBV7-9 combines with J gene TRBJ2-3; 9 positions agree with TRBD2. V gave up 5 bases and J gave up 6 bases; unmatched junction bases: 6. The CDR3 sequence is 14 residues long. Germline CDR1 and CDR2: SEHNR and FQNEAQ (reference sequence). The CDR3 bases are TGTGCCAGCAGCCCCCTAGCGGGAACCGATACGCAGTATTTT. Encoded protein: CASSPLAGTDTQYF.

This clone was detected ten times or more. V usage is TRBV2 and J usage is TRBJ1-1; TRBD1 matches 7 bases. The junction had 5 bases not matched to a gene; V was cut back by 7 bases and J by 0 bases. The CDR3 length is 14 residues. Germline V gene lookup returns CDR1 SNHLY and CDR2 FYNNEI. CDR3 region: CASNRGLMNTEAFF. In nucleotides, the CDR3 is TGTGCCAGCAATAGGGGGCTGATGAACACTGAAGCTTTCTTT.